Listed below are T cell receptor beta chains from one sample, sequenced in a study of blood T cell repertoires in COVID-19. The table came from immunoSEQ multiplex PCR; TCRdb's copy has only in-frame clones and leaves some out. The repertoire holds about 48,000 clones, around nine tenths seen once, with around 5% in the top ten. The specimen sequenced was peripheral blood. These receptors came from a man between 65 and 85 years old with acute or convalescent COVID-19. Both conserved end residues are part of each CDR3. D genes are given only for firm matches. Not all rows give a size; the values are once, few, many and, for expanded clones, a class.

TRBV7-2,-,-,TRBJ2-3,CASSPSGGGEDTQYF,TGTGCCAGCAGCCCCTCGGGGGGCGGGGAAGATACGCAGTATTTT
TRBV6-2/TRBV6-3,-,-,TRBJ2-3,CASSYPGSTDTQYF,TGTGCCAGCAGTTACCCGGGTAGCACAGATACGCAGTATTTT
TRBV5-1,-,TRBD2,TRBJ2-7,CASSSAGGGYEQYF,TGCGCCAGCAGCTCAGCGGGGGGCGGCTACGAGCAGTACTTC
TRBV11-2,-,-,TRBJ1-1,CASSLGGTVEAFF,TGTGCCAGCAGCTTAGGAGGAACGGTTGAAGCTTTCTTT
TRBV6-5,-,-,TRBJ1-2,CASSYSDSGSGYTF,TGTGCCAGCAGTTACTCGGATTCGGGGTCTGGCTACACCTTC
TRBV7-2,once,TRBD2,TRBJ2-3,CASSLVGLAGGRTDTQYF,TGTGCCAGCAGCTTAGTAGGACTAGCGGGGGGACGCACAGATACGCAGTATTTT
TRBV5-4,once,-,TRBJ2-3,CASSPAGGADTQYF,TGTGCCAGCAGCCCGGCGGGCGGAGCAGATACGCAGTATTTT
TRBV12-5,-,TRBD2,TRBJ2-5,CASALAGGRETQYF,TGTGCTAGTGCCCTGGCGGGGGGGAGGGAGACCCAGTACTTC
TRBV7-2,-,TRBD2,TRBJ2-1,CASSLSGGVDEQFF,TGTGCCAGCAGCTTAAGCGGGGGGGTAGATGAGCAGTTCTTC
TRBV3-1/TRBV3-2,-,TRBD1,TRBJ1-2,CASSPLRDRYGYTF,TGTGCCAGCAGCCCCCTCCGGGACAGGTATGGCTACACCTTC
TRBV5-6,once,TRBD1,TRBJ1-6,CASSAQGFSPLHF,TGTGCCAGCAGCGCACAGGGGTTTTCACCCCTCCACTTT